Listed below are T cell receptor beta chains from one sample, sequenced in a study of blood T cells in healthy people across ages. TCRdb reprocessed the 5' RACE reads with MiXCR, giving one entry per CDR3 protein. The table shows roughly 1.7 million distinct CDR3 sequences, with 30% to 40% occurring only once. The material sequenced was blood. Every receptor here comes from a woman in her twenties or thirties in good health. CDR3s leave out the opening cysteine and the closing phenylalanine or tryptophan.

j_call	v_call	cdr3_aa
TRBJ1-5	TRBV20-1	SALDRKNQPQH
TRBJ2-5	TRBV5-1	ASAGTSEETQY
TRBJ1-2	TRBV6-1	ASTEGQGFYGYT
TRBJ2-2	TRBV24-1	ATSGTGLNTGELF
TRBJ2-4	TRBV12-3/TRBV12-4	ASSPTRQGGAKSIQY
TRBJ2-5	TRBV2	ASIREGPGGTQY
TRBJ1-5	TRBV20-1	SAQGAINQPQH
TRBJ2-1	TRBV25-1	ASMPGGDYEQF
TRBJ2-5	TRBV20-1	SARDPNPGPGGETQY
TRBJ2-1	TRBV12-3/TRBV12-4	ATSSGGSGFNEQF
TRBJ2-3	TRBV27	ASKAGLAGADTQY
TRBJ2-1	TRBV9	ASSVGTSDANEQF
TRBJ1-3	TRBV9	ASSVHSSGNTIY
TRBJ2-5	TRBV28	ASSATGLEGETQY
TRBJ2-3	TRBV5-5	ASSLRGLWTDTQY
TRBJ2-7	TRBV20-1	SANPTQGWVYEQY
TRBJ2-3	TRBV29-1	SSEGRDGKDTDTQY
TRBJ2-7	TRBV3-1	ASSFRLAVSYEQY
TRBJ2-1	TRBV3-1	TSNQSGDNEQF
TRBJ2-1	TRBV29-1	SGTGVREQF
TRBJ2-5	TRBV28	ASSLSEEAAETQY
TRBJ2-4	TRBV4-2	TSSQGETAKNIQY
TRBJ2-7	TRBV6-1	ASRHPHSYEQY
TRBJ2-1	TRBV7-9	ASSSGTGDANEQF
TRBJ1-5	TRBV6-2/TRBV6-3	ASTRGSQPQH
TRBJ2-3	TRBV2	ASSELSGFPSTDTQY
TRBJ1-1	TRBV7-9	ASSADSQNTEAF
TRBJ1-1	TRBV20-1	SARDIPSAGKEPEAF
TRBJ2-3	TRBV20-1	SASGGGTDTQY
TRBJ2-1	TRBV7-8	ASRSPRLAGERGNEQF
TRBJ1-1	TRBV20-1	SASKFMNTEAF
TRBJ2-3	TRBV6-1	ASSEAHSDTQY
TRBJ2-1	TRBV7-2	ASRKSRDNNGQF
TRBJ2-1	TRBV15	ATSRGLVGNEQF
TRBJ1-2	TRBV28	ASSLYSGPGYT
TRBJ2-7	TRBV6-6	ASSYPVGSGAYEQY
TRBJ2-1	TRBV12-5	ASGLQGGNYNEQF
TRBJ1-2	TRBV27	ASRRASDYGYT
TRBJ1-6	TRBV4-1	ASSQPGTGDSPLH
TRBJ2-5	TRBV7-6	ASSYYIGTGGEETQY
TRBJ2-6	TRBV3-1	ASSLSRPAGANVLT
TRBJ1-5	TRBV5-1	ASSLEGDFSNQPQH
TRBJ1-6	TRBV7-2	ASSLRGRANSPLH
TRBJ2-1	TRBV3-1	ASSLLAGEDEQF
TRBJ2-7	TRBV6-1	ASSPNRDSHFPSYEQY
-	TRBV4-2	ASSQPGAYRETQY
TRBJ2-3	TRBV6-6	ASRSRGTGTDTQY
TRBJ1-1	TRBV12-3/TRBV12-4	ASSPGYNTEAF
TRBJ2-7	TRBV20-1	SAGATGSTYEQY
TRBJ2-3	TRBV5-1	ASSLGGLAGSTDTQY
TRBJ2-1	TRBV7-3	ASSSTSGGSYNEQF